This TCR beta chain was captured in a study of tumor-infiltrating lymphocytes in oesophageal squamous cell carcinoma. TCRdb independently ran MiXCR on the PCR reads; one entry per CDR3 protein. In the table there are 20,000 or so distinct CDR3 sequences, roughly 40% of which are singletons. The CDR3 runs to 14 residues. Unmatched junction bases numbered 4, after V lost 4 bases and J lost 5 bases. Per germline, CDR1 KGHSH and CDR2 LQKENI. This clonotype was observed a handful of times. The TCR sequence derives from a male donor with esophageal squamous cell carcinoma. The rearrangement joins TRBV18 to TRBJ1-5; TRBD1 matches 8 bases. Material: esophageal tumor tissue. The CDR3 reads CASSRTGLDQPQHF. CDR3 in DNA: TGTGCCAGCTCACGGACAGGGTTAGATCAGCCCCAGCATTTT.